These 16 T cell receptor beta chains were all obtained from the same sample, sequenced in a study of T-cell reconstitution after alpha-beta-depleted transplantation in children. Unique molecular identifiers were built into the TCRbeta library. MiXCR, applied by TCRdb to the PCR reads, yields one record per CDR3 protein. The table lists approximately 400,000 distinct CDR3 sequences, approximately 11% of them singletons, with roughly 6% in the top ten. The starting material was PBMCs from the stem cell graft donor, obtained from the stem cell graft. The receptors come from a human donor who donated a stem cell graft to a child with acute myeloid leukemia.

This rearrangement joins TRBV25-1 to TRBJ2-3; 8 nucleotides match TRBD1. The CDR3 consists of 16 residues. In germline, CDR1 is MGHDK, CDR2 SYGVNS. Trimming at V came to 4 bases and at J to 6 bases, leaving 12 bases not matched to a gene. In nucleotides, the CDR3 is TGTGCCAGCAGTGGGCGACAGGGGTTCCCCACCGATACGCAGTATTTT. Protein product: CASSGRQGFPTDTQYF.

The V and J genes are TRBV6-2 or TRBV6-3 and TRBJ2-1; 7 nucleotides agree with TRBD2. Looked up from germline, CDR1 is MNHEY and CDR2 is SVGEGT. This CDR3 is 19 amino acids long. Trimming took 5 bases from V and 0 from J; bases not matched to a gene: 16. Here the CDR3 reads CASSPGGAGEISSYNEQFF. The CDR3 region has the DNA TGTGCCAGCAGTCCCGGTGGGGCGGGGGAGATTAGCTCCTACAATGAGCAGTTCTTC.

V gene TRBV6-2 or TRBV6-3 combines with J gene TRBJ2-7; no clear D gene. The V end was cut by 2 bases, the J end by 8 bases, with 10 bases between. From germline, CDR1 is MNHEY and CDR2 SVGEGT. This CDR3 comprises 12 residues. Here the CDR3 DNA reads TGTGCCAGCAGTTACACCCCGGACCAGCAGTACTTC. This codes for CASSYTPDQQYF.

This clonotype was recorded many times. The chain joins TRBV7-2 to TRBJ2-5; 8 bases line up with TRBD2. This CDR3 is built from 16 residues. With V trimmed by 1 base and J by 5 bases, 9 bases remained unmatched. Germline V CDR1 and CDR2: SGHTA, FQGNSA. CDR3 DNA sequence: TGTGCCAGCAGCTTAGGTGGGACTAGTCGCCGGGAGACCCAGTACTTC. Its protein is CASSLGGTSRRETQYF.

The chain recombines TRBV6-1 with TRBJ1-4; D perhaps matches TRBD1 (6 bases). CDR1 is MNHNS, CDR2 SASEGT, per germline. V lost 2 bases and J 10 bases, leaving 23 bases between the germline ends. The length of the CDR3 is 17 residues. The DNA of the CDR3 is TGTGCCAGCAGTGAAATCGGTCTGACAGGCTCGGTCGGAAAACTGTTTTTT. Translation gives CASSEIGLTGSVGKLFF.

This clonotype has only a few counts. The chain has TRBV5-1 and TRBJ2-2; 7 nucleotides line up with TRBD1. Germline V lookup: CDR1 SGHRS, CDR2 YFSETQ. CDR3 length: 16 residues. V shed 5 bases and J 0 bases; nucleotides not matched to a gene: 7. The CDR3 here is CASRQGGASNTGELFF. The CDR3 DNA is TGCGCCAGCAGGCAAGGGGGCGCGTCGAACACCGGGGAGCTGTTTTTT.

This clonotype was counted many times. The V call is TRBV27, the J call TRBJ2-3; TRBD2 matches 16 bases. J gave up 4 bases and V 2 bases, and 3 bases lay outside the gene matches. The CDR3 is made up of 17 amino acids. CDR1 MNHEY and CDR2 SMNVEV come from the germline V gene (reference sequence). DNA of the CDR3: TGTGCCAGCAGTTTAATTGGGACTAGCGGGGGGGCAGATACGCAGTATTTT. This sequence encodes CASSLIGTSGGADTQYF.

This clonotype appeared a few times. This rearrangement joins TRBV29-1 to TRBJ2-7, with 12 bases lining up with TRBD2. The V segment lost 5 bases and the J segment 1 base; nucleotides outside the gene matches: 3. CDR1 is SQVTM, CDR2 ANQGSEA, per germline. The CDR3 extends over 14 amino acids. CDR3 nucleotide sequence: TGCAGCGTTCAAGGACTAGCGGGGTCCTACGAGCAGTACGTC. As protein: CSVQGLAGSYEQYV.

This clonotype was counted between two and nine times. This sequence joins TRBV19 and TRBJ2-7; D is uncertain. Germline values: CDR1 LNHDA, CDR2 SQIVND (reference sequence). This CDR3 is 12 amino acids long. The germline V and J ends were trimmed by 6 bases and 4 bases, with 10 bases remaining between them. CDR3 in DNA: TGTGCCAGTAGCCCAGACGGGTACGAGCAGTACGTC. Its protein product is CASSPDGYEQYV.

This clonotype has only a few counts. This CDR3 reads CASSLVGQGNGYTF. The CDR3 nucleotides are TGCGCCAGCAGCTTGGTGGGACAGGGAAATGGCTACACCTTC. The V call is TRBV5-1, the J call TRBJ1-2; 9 bases map to TRBD1. Unmatched junction bases numbered 3, after V lost 0 bases and J lost 6 bases. CDR1 is SGHRS and CDR2 is YFSETQ in the germline V gene. CDR3 length: 14 amino acids.

This clonotype appeared a few times. The gene calls are TRBV20-1 and TRBJ1-5; TRBD1 matches at 10 bases. Germline V gives CDR1 DFQATT, CDR2 SNEGSKA (reference sequence). Trimming cost V 3 bases and J 5 bases; bases outside gene matches: 4. There are 14 residues in the CDR3. CDR3 loop: CSASIGTGDQPQHF. The CDR3 DNA is TGCAGTGCTAGCATCGGGACAGGGGATCAGCCCCAGCATTTT.

The chain has TRBV6-1 and TRBJ2-7, with TRBD1 identical over 12 bases. CDR3 length: 17 amino acids. From germline, CDR1 is MNHNS and CDR2 SASEGT. The V segment lost 5 bases and the J segment 6 bases; nucleotides outside the gene matches: 14. The CDR3 bases are TGTGCCAGCAGTACGACAGGGACGGGACAGGGGGCGTTCGAGCAGTACTTC. This translates into CASSTTGTGQGAFEQYF.

This clonotype turned up a few times. This chain uses TRBV10-3 with TRBJ2-2; weak D call: TRBD1 (6 bases). The germline gives CDR1 ENHRY, CDR2 SYGVKD. Trimming removed 7 bases from V and 3 bases from J, with 12 bases in between. CDR3 length: 14 amino acids. The CDR3 is CAINPGEYTGELFF. DNA for the CDR3: TGTGCCATCAACCCAGGGGAGTACACCGGGGAGCTGTTTTTT.

CDR3 sequence reads: CSVEDLAGVQETQYF. CDR3 in DNA: TGCAGCGTTGAGGATTTAGCGGGGGTCCAAGAGACCCAGTACTTC. The chain recombines TRBV29-1 with TRBJ2-5; TRBD2 matches at 9 bases. The CDR3 totals 15 residues. V lost 3 bases, J lost 1 base, and 6 bases stayed unmatched. Germline CDR1 SQVTM, CDR2 ANQGSEA.

The chain joins TRBV5-1 to TRBJ1-1; 7 bases line up with TRBD1. CDR1 and CDR2 from the germline V gene are SGHRS and YFSETQ. Losses at the gene ends were 0 bases for V and 0 bases for J; bases not matched to a gene: 11. This CDR3 has 18 amino acids. CDR3 DNA: TGCGCCAGCAGCTTGGCCAGGGGGACGGGGAGACTGAACACTGAAGCTTTCTTT. Protein product: CASSLARGTGRLNTEAFF.

This rearrangement joins TRBV6-2 or TRBV6-3 to TRBJ2-1; D is perhaps TRBD1 or TRBD2 (6 bases each). The CDR3 loop spans 12 amino acids. The V end lost 6 bases, the J end lost 9 bases, and 12 bases lay between the germline ends. Germline V CDR1 and CDR2: MNHEY, SVGEGT. CDR3 amino acids: CASRVGGGEQFF. DNA of the CDR3: TGTGCCAGCAGAGTCGGAGGGGGTGAGCAGTTCTTC.